The 22 T cell receptor beta chains presented below share a single source sample, sequenced in a study of blood T cell repertoires in COVID-19. The data were produced by immunoSEQ multiplex PCR, yet TCRdb's version contains in-frame clones alone and is incomplete. The repertoire holds approximately 75,000 clones, with 74% as singletons. Sequencing was performed on peripheral blood. The source is a human donor with acute or convalescent COVID-19. The donor label of this sample is uncertain.

The rearrangement joins TRBV7-8 to TRBJ1-1, with 7 bases fitting TRBD1. After removal of 7 bases from V and 1 base from J, the junction contained 6 bases not matched to a gene. CDR3 length: 14 amino acids. Per the germline V gene, CDR1 is SGHVS and CDR2 is FQNEAQ. The CDR3 protein is CASIEYRGNTEAFF. The DNA of the CDR3 is TGTGCCAGCATCGAGTACAGGGGGAACACTGAAGCTTTCTTT.

CDR3 residues: CASSLRLAGADYNEQFF. CDR3 in DNA: TGTGCCAGCAGTCTTAGACTAGCGGGAGCCGACTACAATGAGCAGTTCTTC. The rearrangement uses TRBV27 and TRBJ2-1; 12 bases match TRBD2. Trimming at V came to 5 bases and at J to 3 bases, leaving 8 bases not matched to a gene. This CDR3 contains 17 residues. Germline V gene sequence: CDR1 MNHEY, CDR2 SMNVEV (reference sequence).

The chain couples TRBV4-2 to TRBJ2-4; 7 bases fit TRBD2. The V and J ends lost 0 bases and 0 bases, in that order; junction bases with no gene match: 14. Germline values: CDR1 LGHNA, CDR2 YNFKEQ. This CDR3 has 20 amino acids. CDR3 amino acids: CASSQDPKGSAGLAKNIQYF. The CDR3 DNA reads TGTGCCAGCAGCCAAGACCCGAAGGGTTCAGCGGGGTTAGCCAAAAACATTCAGTACTTC.

CDR3 coding DNA: TGTGCCATCAACAGGGGGCTCCAAGAGACCCAGTACTTC. Protein sequence: CAINRGLQETQYF. This sequence joins TRBV10-3 and TRBJ2-5, with TRBD1 identical over 9 bases. CDR1 ENHRY and CDR2 SYGVKD come from the germline V gene. The V segment lost 7 bases and the J segment 1 base; nucleotides outside the gene matches: 1. The CDR3 length is 13 residues.

The chain is built from TRBV7-2 and TRBJ1-4, with a possible D match to TRBD1 (6 bases). The CDR3 loop spans 14 amino acids. Deletions cut 5 bases from V and 8 bases from J, with 15 bases between. The V gene's germline CDR1 is SGHTA and CDR2 FQGNSA. The CDR3 protein is CASSLGGGEEKLFF. Written as DNA, the CDR3 is TGTGCCAGCAGCCTGGGAGGGGGAGAGGAAAAACTGTTTTTT.

The chain joins TRBV5-4 to TRBJ1-4; TRBD1 is a possible D gene (6 bases). In germline, CDR1 is SGHNT, CDR2 YYREEE (reference sequence). The CDR3 spans 13 residues. V was pared by 1 base and J by 8 bases, with 9 bases between. This CDR3 is CASSLWGREKLFF. The CDR3 DNA reads as TGTGCCAGCAGCTTGTGGGGGCGGGAAAAACTGTTTTTT.

J is TRBJ1-2 and V is TRBV5-1, with D perhaps matching TRBD1 (5 bases). Germline V gives CDR1 SGHRS, CDR2 YFSETQ. The V end lost 0 bases, the J end lost 8 bases, and 20 bases lay between the germline ends. The CDR3 has 16 residues. The CDR3 loop is CASSLVAGISLHGYTF. CDR3 DNA sequence: TGCGCCAGCAGCTTGGTGGCAGGGATCTCCCTACACGGCTACACCTTC.

This chain links TRBV18 with TRBJ2-7, with D possibly matching TRBD1 (6 bases). The V gene's germline CDR1 is KGHSH and CDR2 LQKENI. The V end lost 0 bases, the J end lost 2 bases, and 8 bases lay between the germline ends. CDR3 size: 14 residues. CDR3 nucleotide sequence: TGTGCCAGCTCACCACCGACAGGACCCTACGAGCAGTACTTC. As protein: CASSPPTGPYEQYF.

This chain connects TRBV6-5 to TRBJ2-7; D perhaps matches TRBD1 (6 bases). V lost 10 bases and J 0 bases, leaving 16 bases between the germline ends. CDR1 and CDR2 (germline): MNHEY, SVGAGI. CDR3 length: 14 residues. The CDR3 nucleotides are TGTGCCACCATAGGGGGTTCCTACTCCTACGAGCAGTACGTC. Translation: CATIGGSYSYEQYV.

This chain connects TRBV15 to TRBJ2-3; 7 bases are shared with TRBD2. The CDR3 runs to 16 residues. Germline values: CDR1 LNHNV, CDR2 YYDKDF (reference sequence). After removal of 0 bases from V and 1 base from J, the junction contained 4 bases not matched to a gene. For the CDR3, the DNA is TGTGCCACCAGCAGAGATGGAGGACTAGGCACAGATACGCAGTATTTT. Its protein is CATSRDGGLGTDTQYF.

The gene calls are TRBV12-3 or TRBV12-4 and TRBJ2-7; a weak D match, TRBD2 (6 bases). This CDR3 region has 13 residues. V lost 4 bases to trimming and J lost 5 bases, with 12 bases between them. CDR3 in DNA: TGTGCCAGCAGTTCCGGGACTCTACACGAGCAGTACTTC. Translated: CASSSGTLHEQYF.

This clone was found a few times. The rearrangement uses TRBV2 and TRBJ1-3; D remains unclear. The CDR3 contains 15 residues. Germline V lookup: CDR1 SNHLY, CDR2 FYNNEI. Trimming cost V 8 bases and J 1 base, with 15 bases left between them. CDR3 nucleotides: TGTGCCAGCGGAGACCTCGGCGGGTCTGGAAACACCATATATTTT. Protein product: CASGDLGGSGNTIYF.

The V call is TRBV7-8, the J call TRBJ1-4; 9 bases agree with TRBD1. The V gene's germline CDR1 is SGHVS and CDR2 FQNEAQ. CDR3 size: 15 residues. V was pared by 5 bases and J by 4 bases, with 5 bases of the junction left unmatched. CDR3 in amino acids: CASSPDRGHNEKLFF. The CDR3 DNA follows: TGTGCCAGCAGCCCGGACAGGGGCCATAATGAAAAACTGTTTTTT.

The rearrangement links TRBV3-1 (or the pseudogene TRBV3-2) to TRBJ1-1; D is uncertain. The CDR3 length is 16 residues. V shed 1 base and J shed 4 bases, with 16 bases lying between them. In germline, CDR1 is LGHDT, CDR2 YNNKEL (reference sequence). The CDR3 DNA follows: TGTGCCAGCAGCCAAGCTCAACGGGTTGTAGGCACTGAAGCTTTCTTT. It is translated as CASSQAQRVVGTEAFF.

This chain joins TRBV11-2 and TRBJ2-3; 13 nucleotides agree with TRBD2. V was clipped by 5 bases and J by 7 bases; unmatched bases: 6. Germline V lookup: CDR1 SGHAT, CDR2 FQNNGV. The length of the CDR3 is 15 residues. CDR3 DNA: TGTGCCAGCAGCCCACTAGCGGGGGGGCCTTATACGCAGTATTTT. Protein: CASSPLAGGPYTQYF. Full variable domain (missing parts from reference TRBV11-2 and TRBJ2-3): EAGVAQSPRYKIIEKRQSVAFWCNPISGHATLYWYQQILGQGPKLLIQFQNNGVVDDSQLPKDRFSAERLKGVDSTLKIQPAKLEDSAVYLCASSPLAGGPYTQYFGPGTRLTVL.

The CDR3 reads CASSQDPGAGYTF. The DNA for the CDR3 is TGTGCCAGCAGCCAAGATCCAGGGGCGGGCTACACCTTC. The chain is built from TRBV3-1 (or the pseudogene TRBV3-2) and TRBJ1-2, with TRBD1 as a possible D gene (6 bases). The CDR3 totals 13 residues. Trimming took off 0 bases at V and 8 bases at J, with 10 bases between the two ends. Per germline, CDR1 LGHDT and CDR2 YNNKEL (reference sequence).

J is TRBJ1-4 and V is TRBV11-2; 7 bases align to TRBD1. V dropped 5 bases and J dropped 5; count of bases not matched to a gene: 8. Germline V gives CDR1 SGHAT, CDR2 FQNNGV. CDR3 length: 15 amino acids. The CDR3 region has the DNA TGTGCCAGCAGCAGACAGGGACAGTGGAATGAAAAACTGTTTTTT. Its protein product is CASSRQGQWNEKLFF.

The chain employs TRBV10-3 and TRBJ2-2, with 11 bases lining up with TRBD2. The CDR3 covers 17 residues. After removal of 0 bases from V and 2 bases from J, the junction contained 2 bases not matched to a gene. Per germline, CDR1 ENHRY and CDR2 SYGVKD. The CDR3 DNA reads as TGTGCCATCAGTGAGTCGGGACTAGCGGCTAACACCGGGGAGCTGTTTTTT. This encodes CAISESGLAANTGELFF.

This clone has only a few counts. This sample also contains other DNA sequences that code for the same CDR3. This rearrangement joins TRBV5-1 to TRBJ2-1; 15 bases fit TRBD2. Germline V gene data show CDR1 as SGHRS and CDR2 as YFSETQ. V dropped 4 bases and J dropped 9; count of bases not matched to a gene: 5. The CDR3 runs to 15 residues. The CDR3 loop reads CASSGLAGGPGEQFF. CDR3 DNA: TGCGCCAGCAGCGGACTAGCGGGGGGGCCGGGTGAGCAGTTCTTC.

This clone was recorded only once. The V gene is TRBV19, the J gene TRBJ2-5; no clear D gene. The CDR3 loop spans 14 amino acids. Germline CDR1 reads LNHDA; CDR2 reads SQIVND (reference sequence). V was pared by 0 bases and J by 7 bases, with 12 bases between. As DNA, the CDR3 is TGTGCCAGTAGTATAGATTCGACAAGTCGGACCCAGTACTTC. It translates to CASSIDSTSRTQYF. Supplemented by reference TRBV19 and TRBJ2-5, the full variable domain reads DGGITQSPKYLFRKEGQNVTLSCEQNLNHDAMYWYRQDPGQGLRLIYYSQIVNDFQKGDIAEGYSVSREKKESFPLTVTSAQKNPTAFYLCASSIDSTSRTQYFGPGTRLLVL.

J is TRBJ2-1 and V is TRBV5-1; the match to TRBD1 covers 7 bases. The CDR3 totals 13 residues. The germline gives CDR1 SGHRS, CDR2 YFSETQ. With 4 bases clipped from V and 10 bases from J, the junction kept 8 bases outside the gene matches. The CDR3 nucleotides read TGCGCCAGCAGCCTAGACAGGGCATACGAGCAGTTCTTC. This sequence encodes CASSLDRAYEQFF.

V and J are TRBV3-1 (or the pseudogene TRBV3-2) and TRBJ2-1, with a possible D match to TRBD2 (5 bases). The V and J ends lost 4 bases and 6 bases respectively, with 16 bases between them. This CDR3 comprises 15 residues. Germline V gene sequence: CDR1 LGHDT, CDR2 YNNKEL (reference sequence). Here the CDR3 DNA reads TGTGCCAGCAGCCCCCGACGGGCGGGTACCAATGAGCAGTTCTTC. This sequence encodes CASSPRRAGTNEQFF.